Listed below are T cell receptor beta chains from one sample, sequenced in a study of CD8 T cells in ankylosing spondylitis. MiXCR, run by TCRdb on the 5' RACE reads, gives a single entry per CDR3 protein. The sample contains 130,000 or so distinct CDR3 sequences, 11% of which appear only once. The sample was blood, either unsorted or a sorted T cell fraction (not recorded which). The receptors here all came from a female donor with ankylosing spondylitis or in good health (not recorded which). Both conserved end residues are part of each CDR3. D genes are given only for firm matches. Not all rows give a size; the values are once, few, many and, for expanded clones, a class.

abundance | j_gene | v_gene | d_gene | CDR3nt | CDR3aa
many | TRBJ2-2 | TRBV29-1 | TRBD1 | TGCAGCGTGTCCAGGGGGAGCGGGGAGCTGTTTTTT | CSVSRGSGELFF
many | TRBJ1-6 | TRBV5-6 | - | TGTGCCAGCAGCTCACGGGGCACGTATTCACCCCTCCACTTT | CASSSRGTYSPLHF
many | TRBJ2-1 | TRBV5-6 | - | TGTGCCAGCAGCTTGGTGGGTGAGCAGTTCTTC | CASSLVGEQFF
many | TRBJ2-7 | TRBV12-3/TRBV12-4 | TRBD2 | TGTGCCAGCAGTTTGGGACTAGCGGGTTCCCTCTACGAGCAGTACTTC | CASSLGLAGSLYEQYF
many | TRBJ2-2 | TRBV5-5 | - | TGTGCCAGCAGCTCCTGGATTGATGCGGGGGCCAACACCGGGGAGCTGTTTTTT | CASSSWIDAGANTGELFF
many | TRBJ1-6 | TRBV20-1 | - | TGCAGTGCTACTAACCGGGGCTTCCCTTATTCACCCCTCCACTTT | CSATNRGFPYSPLHF
many | TRBJ2-1 | TRBV5-1 | - | TGCGCCAGCAGCTTGATAGCGGGAAGGGGGCACAATGAGCAGTTCTTC | CASSLIAGRGHNEQFF
many | TRBJ2-3 | TRBV12-3/TRBV12-4 | - | TGTGCCAGCAGTTTATACCGGAGGAGGGATACGCAGTATTTT | CASSLYRRRDTQYF
many | TRBJ2-1 | TRBV12-5 | - | TGTGCTAGTGGTTTGGACAGCAATGAGCAGTTCTTC | CASGLDSNEQFF
few | TRBJ1-1 | TRBV11-2 | - | TGTGCCAGCAGCTTAAGAGAGGGGAGGGCTTTCTTT | CASSLREGRAFF
- | TRBJ2-3 | TRBV7-2 | - | TGTGCCAGCAGCCCCCTGTACACAGATACGCAGTATTTT | CASSPLYTDTQYF
many | TRBJ1-1 | TRBV12-3/TRBV12-4 | - | TGTGCCAGCAGTTTTGACACTGAAGCTTTCTTT | CASSFDTEAFF
many | TRBJ1-1 | TRBV6-4 | - | TGTGCCAGCAGTGACCAACCGGACTCAACTGAAGCTTTCTTT | CASSDQPDSTEAFF
few | TRBJ2-7 | TRBV20-1 | - | TGCAGTGCTAGAGACAAGGCCCGGCAGCCCTACGAGCAGTACTTC | CSARDKARQPYEQYF
once | TRBJ2-1 | TRBV7-7 | TRBD2 | TGTGCCAGCAGTCGGGTGAGCGCGGGAGGATACAATGAGCAGTTCTTC | CASSRVSAGGYNEQFF
many | TRBJ1-1 | TRBV19 | - | TGTGCCAGTAGTATGGGCAGGGCGGGCACTGAAGCTTTCTTT | CASSMGRAGTEAFF
- | TRBJ2-1 | TRBV18 | TRBD1 | TGTGCCAGCTCACCACCACAGGGGCGAAATGAGCAGTTCTTC | CASSPPQGRNEQFF
many | TRBJ1-3 | TRBV7-2 | - | TGTGCCAGCAGCTGGTTTGGGGTGGAAGGAAACACCATATATTTT | CASSWFGVEGNTIYF
many | TRBJ1-1 | TRBV5-1 | - | TGCGCCAGCAGCTTGAAATTCGAGAACACTGAAGCTTTCTTT | CASSLKFENTEAFF
many | TRBJ2-7 | TRBV29-1 | - | TGCAGCGTTGAAGAGACGTCCTACGAGCAGTACTTC | CSVEETSYEQYF
many | TRBJ2-3 | TRBV5-1 | - | TGCGCCAGCAGCTTGTCAGAACCCACAGATACGCAGTATTTT | CASSLSEPTDTQYF
many | TRBJ2-5 | TRBV25-1 | TRBD1 | TGTGCCAGCAGCGGTGGGACAGGGGACCAAGAGACCCAGTACTTC | CASSGGTGDQETQYF
many | TRBJ2-7 | TRBV7-2 | - | TGTGCCAGCACAAAAGGGGGAGGGGGTTACGAGCAGTACTTC | CASTKGGGGYEQYF
- | TRBJ2-5 | TRBV30 | - | TGTGCCTGGAAGGGCCGGACCGAAGAGACCCAGTACTTC | CAWKGRTEETQYF
- | TRBJ2-7 | TRBV12-3/TRBV12-4 | TRBD2 | TGTGCCAGCAGCCCCAGAAGCGGGAGTATCGACGAGCAGTACTTC | CASSPRSGSIDEQYF
many | TRBJ1-2 | TRBV18 | TRBD1 | TGTGCCAGCTCACCAGAGGGACAGGGAGAAGGCTACACCTTC | CASSPEGQGEGYTF
- | TRBJ2-5 | TRBV10-3 | TRBD1 | TGTGCCATCAGTGAGAACCCGGGACAGGGGAAGGAGACCCAGTACTTC | CAISENPGQGKETQYF
many | TRBJ2-5 | TRBV7-9 | - | TGTGCCAGCAGCTTAGACGTGGGGACCCAGTACTTC | CASSLDVGTQYF
few | TRBJ2-6 | TRBV19 | - | TGTGCCAGTAGTATTCCCCTCTGGGACCCCTTATCTGGGGCCAACGTCCTGACTTTC | CASSIPLWDPLSGANVLTF
many | TRBJ2-6 | TRBV14 | - | TGTGCCAGCAGCCAGCCCTCTGGGGCCAACGTCCTGACTTTC | CASSQPSGANVLTF
many | TRBJ1-2 | TRBV5-1 | - | TGCGCCAGCAGCTTAGAGACTAACTATGGCTACACCTTC | CASSLETNYGYTF
many | TRBJ2-7 | TRBV20-1 | TRBD2 | TGCAGTGCGATCATCGGGAGGGCCCCGTACGAGCAGTACTTC | CSAIIGRAPYEQYF
many | TRBJ2-1 | TRBV7-3 | TRBD2 | TGTGCCAGCAGCTTGGAAGGGACTAGCGGGTACAATGAGCAGTTCTTC | CASSLEGTSGYNEQFF